The sequence of this T cell receptor (beta chain) was determined in a study of T-cell reconstitution after alpha-beta-depleted transplantation in children. The TCRbeta library was prepared with unique molecular identifiers. A single record per CDR3 protein comes from TCRdb applying MiXCR to the PCR reads. The profile shows roughly 240,000 distinct CDR3 sequences, just under 8.5% of them singletons. Study conclusions and caveats: T-cell counts and diversity at one year following transplant were attributed mainly to newly produced T cells.

This clonotype was observed at least ten times. Its antigen is unidentified. The receptor was isolated from a male patient aged 10-17 years who had a stem cell transplant for acute lymphoblastic leukemia, so the T cells may come from the graft donor. This sample comprised PBMCs, mostly from graft donor cells, obtained 180 days after TCRalphabeta/CD19-depleted stem cell transplant.

The CDR3 sequence is CASSQDLWGLVHGYTF. The DNA of the CDR3 is TGCGCCAGCAGCCAAGATCTTTGGGGGCTTGTGCATGGCTACACCTTC. The genes are TRBV4-3 and TRBJ1-2, with D possibly being TRBD1 (6 bases). The germline gives CDR1 LGHNA, CDR2 YSLEER. Trimming took 0 bases from V and 6 from J, leaving 17 bases between them. This CDR3 has 16 amino acids.